One sample yielded the 26 T cell receptor beta chains listed below, sequenced in a study of beta chain features in type 1 diabetes. Whole-study findings and limits: Shorter TCRB CDR3s, moderately but significantly so, marked every one of the four CD4+ subsets in Type 1 diabetes patients.

What was sequenced were expressed TCRB transcripts, since all of the isolated RNA had been reverse transcribed. Produced via immunoSEQ multiplex PCR; TCRdb's table is partial and in-frame only. Here the sample spans about 660,000 clones, around 15% being singletons. These receptors lack a known antigen. What was sequenced was naive CD4+ T cells from blood. The receptor set was obtained from a man aged 18 to 29 with type 1 diabetes.

This clone was detected only a few times. J is TRBJ2-1 and V is TRBV4-1; 8 bases fit TRBD2. V dropped 1 base and J dropped 4; count of bases not matched to a gene: 6. There are 16 residues in the CDR3. Per germline, CDR1 MGHRA and CDR2 YSYEKL. The CDR3 sequence is CASSQGTSGLYNEQFF. CDR3 coding DNA: TGCGCCAGCAGCCAAGGAACTAGCGGACTGTACAATGAGCAGTTCTTC.

This chain connects TRBV7-2 to TRBJ2-5; D assignment may be TRBD1 or TRBD2 (5 bases each). The ends were cut back, 6 bases at V and 1 base at J, with 9 bases in the middle. The CDR3 has 13 amino acids. Germline CDR1 and CDR2: SGHTA and FQGNSA. The CDR3 region has the DNA TGTGCCAGCAGTCCCGGGACCCAAGAGACCCAGTACTTC. Protein product: CASSPGTQETQYF.

The gene calls are TRBV5-1 and TRBJ2-2, with D unclear. With 6 bases removed from V and 2 bases from J, the gap between germline ends came to 11 bases. Germline V gene sequence: CDR1 SGHRS, CDR2 YFSETQ. The CDR3 totals 14 residues. Here the CDR3 reads CASNTQSNTGELFF. DNA of the CDR3: TGCGCCAGCAACACCCAGTCTAACACCGGGGAGCTGTTTTTT.

This clone was recorded a few times. The chain employs TRBV15 and TRBJ1-4, with D possibly being TRBD1 (5 bases). Looked up from germline, CDR1 is LNHNV and CDR2 is YYDKDF (reference sequence). The CDR3 is made up of 15 amino acids. Trimming took off 0 bases at V and 8 bases at J, with 13 bases between the two ends. CDR3 protein: CATSRDNGPGEKLFF. The CDR3 bases are TGTGCCACCAGCAGAGATAACGGCCCAGGGGAAAAACTGTTTTTT.

This clone was observed a handful of times. The junction and the germline gene differ at one end; a read error may be behind it. The V gene is TRBV6-1, the J gene TRBJ1-1; D might be TRBD1 (5 bases). CDR3 length: 14 residues. Germline assignment: CDR1 MNHNS and CDR2 SASEGT. CDR3: CASSLGTLNTETFF. CDR3 nucleotides: TGTGCCAGCAGTCTAGGGACCTTGAACACTGAAACTTTCTTT.

V and J are TRBV28 and TRBJ2-1; D remains ambiguous. Trimming took 7 bases from V and 6 from J, leaving 7 bases between them. Germline CDR1 and CDR2: MDHEN and SYDVKM. This CDR3 spans 11 amino acids. The CDR3 spells CASKGPNEQFF. For the CDR3, the DNA is TGTGCCAGCAAAGGCCCCAATGAGCAGTTCTTC.

CDR3 nucleotide sequence: TGTGCCAGCAGCGTAGAACAGGGGTTTAGCTCCTATAATTCACCCCTCCACTTT. Its translation is CASSVEQGFSSYNSPLHF. The chain uses TRBV9 and TRBJ1-6, with 7 bases aligning to TRBD1. Germline CDR1 SGDLS, CDR2 YYNGEE. V was pared by 0 bases and J by 0 bases, with 6 bases of the junction left unmatched. The CDR3 is 18 residues long.

The chain uses TRBV10-3 and TRBJ2-5; TRBD2 aligns across 12 bases. The V gene's germline CDR1 is ENHRY and CDR2 SYGVKD. The length of the CDR3 is 15 residues. J was trimmed by 5 bases and V by 3 bases; bases with no gene match: 4. CDR3 residues: CAISEFGTSGETQYF. The CDR3 nucleotides are TGTGCCATCAGTGAATTTGGGACTAGCGGGGAGACCCAGTACTTC.

This clone occurred a few times. The chain recombines TRBV28 with TRBJ1-5; D uncertain. This CDR3 contains 12 residues. Trimming stripped 6 bases from V and 4 bases from J, with 7 bases between. Germline V gene sequence: CDR1 MDHEN, CDR2 SYDVKM. The CDR3 loop is CASSPLNQPQHF. CDR3 nucleotides: TGTGCCAGCAGCCCACTAAATCAGCCCCAGCATTTT.

In this sample, this clone turned up a few times. Different DNA sequences within this sample yield the same CDR3. The chain combines TRBV30 with TRBJ2-7; D uncertain. This CDR3 is 11 amino acids long. CDR1 and CDR2 (germline): GTSNPN, SVGIG (reference sequence). Trimming pared 3 bases from V and 7 bases from J, leaving 10 bases between. CDR3 DNA: TGTGCCTGGAGCGCCCTGGGGGAGCAGTACTTC. Translated, it gives CAWSALGEQYF.

The genes are TRBV19 and TRBJ2-1; D may correspond to TRBD1 or TRBD2 (5 bases each). Germline CDR1 and CDR2: LNHDA and SQIVND (reference sequence). This CDR3 comprises 13 residues. The V end was cut by 7 bases, the J end by 1 base, with 8 bases between. Written as DNA, the CDR3 is TGTGCCAGTAACGAGGGGTCCTACAATGAGCAGTTCTTC. Residues: CASNEGSYNEQFF.

This clone was seen more than once but under ten times. For the CDR3, the DNA is TGCGCCAGCAGCCCGTCATGGGACAGGGCCGAAAAACTGTTTTTT. Protein sequence: CASSPSWDRAEKLFF. V usage is TRBV4-3 and J usage is TRBJ1-4; 9 nucleotides align to TRBD1. This CDR3 region has 15 residues. Looked up from germline, CDR1 is LGHNA and CDR2 is YSLEER. J lost 8 bases, V lost 4 bases, and 8 bases had no gene match.

V gene TRBV29-1 combines with J gene TRBJ2-7; possibly TRBD2 for D (6 bases). CDR1 and CDR2 (germline): SQVTM, ANQGSEA. V was clipped by 7 bases and J by 3 bases, with 10 bases between them. CDR3 length: 11 residues. CDR3 nucleotides: TGCAGCGGGGGGGTTAACTACGAGCAGTACTTC. This encodes CSGGVNYEQYF.

This clone turned up a few times. V is TRBV19 and J is TRBJ2-1; 9 nucleotides agree with TRBD2. This CDR3 comprises 17 residues. V shed 3 bases, J shed 5 bases, and the junction held 11 bases outside the gene matches. Germline CDR1 and CDR2: LNHDA and SQIVND (reference sequence). The CDR3 region has the DNA TGTGCCAGTAGTATGCCTGACCCGGCGGGAGGGGACAATGAGCAGTTCTTC. It codes for CASSMPDPAGGDNEQFF. The complete variable domain, with remaining parts taken from reference TRBV19 and TRBJ2-1, reads DGGITQSPKYLFRKEGQNVTLSCEQNLNHDAMYWYRQDPGQGLRLIYYSQIVNDFQKGDIAEGYSVSREKKESFPLTVTSAQKNPTAFYLCASSMPDPAGGDNEQFFGPGTRLTVL.

The CDR3 reads CASRYGTAYGYTF. In nucleotides, the CDR3 is TGTGCCAGCAGATATGGGACTGCCTATGGCTACACCTTC. The chain employs TRBV7-9 and TRBJ1-2; D may be TRBD1 (5 bases). The CDR3 is 13 amino acids. The germline V gene has CDR1 SEHNR and CDR2 FQNEAQ (reference sequence). Trimming left V 6 bases short and J 4 bases short, with 12 bases between.

This clone was counted between two and nine times. The chain has TRBV11-2 and TRBJ2-1; either TRBD1 or TRBD2 may fit D (5 bases each). CDR1 and CDR2 (germline): SGHAT, FQNNGV. The CDR3 runs to 12 residues. Trimming cost V 8 bases and J 12 bases, with 17 bases left between them. CDR3 nucleotide sequence: TGTGCCAGCCGCGGTCCGGGGACGCCGCAGTTCTTC. Amino acid sequence: CASRGPGTPQFF. Combining the CDR3 with reference TRBV11-2 and TRBJ2-1 gives the whole variable domain EAGVAQSPRYKIIEKRQSVAFWCNPISGHATLYWYQQILGQGPKLLIQFQNNGVVDDSQLPKDRFSAERLKGVDSTLKIQPAKLEDSAVYLCASRGPGTPQFFGPGTRLTVL.

V usage is TRBV11-2 and J usage is TRBJ1-6, with D uncertain. V gave up 0 bases and J gave up 6 bases, with 3 bases separating them. From germline, CDR1 is SGHAT and CDR2 FQNNGV. This CDR3 comprises 13 residues. The CDR3 spells CASSLEFNSPLHF. The CDR3 DNA sequence: TGTGCCAGCAGCTTAGAGTTTAATTCACCCCTCCACTTT.

This clone was counted a few times. V gene TRBV5-1 combines with J gene TRBJ2-1, with TRBD2 identical over 11 bases. The CDR3 has 14 amino acids. The germline gives CDR1 SGHRS, CDR2 YFSETQ. V shed 6 bases, J shed 6 bases, and the junction held 5 bases outside the gene matches. CDR3 loop: CASKTGTSGNEQFF. The CDR3 bases are TGCGCCAGCAAGACCGGGACTAGCGGCAATGAGCAGTTCTTC.

The V and J genes are TRBV14 and TRBJ2-1; 12 bases agree with TRBD2. V gave up 1 base and J gave up 7 bases; unmatched junction bases: 5. Germline V gives CDR1 SGHDN, CDR2 FVKESK. The CDR3 spans 16 residues. The DNA for the CDR3 is TGTGCCAGCAGCCAAGGAAGACTAGCGGGGGCGAATGAGCAGTTCTTC. This gives the protein CASSQGRLAGANEQFF.

The V gene is TRBV7-9, the J gene TRBJ2-7, with D unresolved. The V and J ends lost 3 bases and 9 bases respectively, with 15 bases between them. CDR1 is SEHNR, CDR2 FQNEAQ, per germline (reference sequence). The CDR3 loop spans 13 amino acids. CDR3 bases: TGTGCCAGCAGCTTGCCTAACGGGTTCGGGCAGTACTTC. This encodes CASSLPNGFGQYF.

The rearrangement joins TRBV11-3 to TRBJ1-1, with a weak D call TRBD1 (6 bases). Looked up from germline, CDR1 is SGHNT and CDR2 is YENEEA. This CDR3 has 16 amino acids. The V gene lost 3 bases and the J gene lost 5 bases, with 19 bases spanning the gap. CDR3 amino acids: CASSFTLGGRGTEAFF. CDR3 coding DNA: TGTGCCAGCAGCTTCACCCTTGGGGGGCGCGGAACTGAAGCTTTCTTT.

This clone was observed a few times. This sequence joins TRBV7-9 and TRBJ2-7; 8 bases are shared with TRBD2. Looked up from germline, CDR1 is SEHNR and CDR2 is FQNEAQ (reference sequence). With 2 bases clipped from V and 7 bases from J, the junction kept 4 bases outside the gene matches. The CDR3 runs 13 residues. CDR3 sequence reads: CASSLSGSGEQYF. The CDR3 DNA sequence: TGTGCCAGCAGCTTAAGCGGGAGCGGAGAGCAGTACTTC.

The genes are TRBV6-5 and TRBJ1-2, with D tentatively TRBD1 (5 bases). The V and J ends lost 0 bases and 8 bases respectively, with 16 bases between them. Per the germline V gene, CDR1 is MNHEY and CDR2 is SVGAGI. The CDR3 loop spans 15 amino acids. CDR3 DNA sequence: TGTGCCAGCAGTTACTCGACGGGACGAGCCGGCGGCTACACCTTC. Its translation is CASSYSTGRAGGYTF.

The chain is built from TRBV2 and TRBJ2-2; D not resolved. With 5 bases removed from V and 0 bases from J, the gap between germline ends came to 10 bases. Germline loops: CDR1 SNHLY, CDR2 FYNNEI. CDR3 length: 15 amino acids. The CDR3 region is CASSPRPSNTGELFF. The CDR3, as DNA: TGTGCCAGCAGTCCGAGACCCTCGAACACCGGGGAGCTGTTTTTT.

The V call is TRBV5-1, the J call TRBJ1-1, with 8 nucleotides matching TRBD1. The CDR3 has 13 amino acids. Per the germline V gene, CDR1 is SGHRS and CDR2 is YFSETQ. V trimming: 4 bases; J trimming: 5 bases; junction bases outside the gene matches: 4. The CDR3 bases are TGCGCCAGCAGCGCGGACAGGGAAACTGAAGCTTTCTTT. As protein: CASSADRETEAFF.

In this sample, this clone turned up a few times. The chain couples TRBV5-4 to TRBJ2-3; tentatively, D is TRBD1 (5 bases). V lost 4 bases, J lost 1 base, and 19 bases lay in between. Germline V gene sequence: CDR1 SGHNT, CDR2 YYREEE (reference sequence). This CDR3 is 17 amino acids long. The CDR3 loop reads CASSRRGQSTGTDTQYF. In nucleotides, the CDR3 is TGTGCCAGCAGCCGAAGGGGCCAGTCAACCGGCACAGATACGCAGTATTTT. Based on the CDR3 plus reference TRBV5-4 and TRBJ2-3, the full variable domain is ETGVTQSPTHLIKTRGQQVTLRCSSQSGHNTVSWYQQALGQGPQFIFQYYREEENGRGNFPPRFSGLQFPNYSSELNVNALELDDSALYLCASSRRGQSTGTDTQYFGPGTRLTVL.